These T cell receptor beta chains were read from a single sample in a study of blood T cells in healthy people across ages. Via MiXCR, TCRdb re-called the 5' RACE reads, giving one row per CDR3 protein. The repertoire holds 760,000 or so distinct CDR3 sequences, with more than 20% as singletons. The data were also submitted as part of a second study, on T cells of mothers and their children.

The sample comprised blood. These receptor sequences come from a boy aged 5-17 years in good health. Each CDR3 is given with its conserved first and last residue. The D gene is left open where the match is weak. A clone size is listed for some rows: how often the clone was seen (once, few, many), or a class if it is expanded.

TRBJ1-2,TRBV18,few,.,CASSPPSSAAPLYGYTF,TGTGCCAGCTCACCACCTTCATCGGCAGCACCTCTCTATGGCTACACCTTC
TRBJ2-7,TRBV5-1,few,TRBD2,CASSFSGSHPGDEQYF,TGCGCCAGCAGCTTTAGCGGGAGTCACCCCGGGGACGAGCAGTACTTC
TRBJ2-2,TRBV29-1,few,.,CTLRRGANTGELFF,TGCACCCTTAGGAGGGGGGCGAACACCGGGGAGCTGTTTTTT
TRBJ2-1,TRBV5-6,few,TRBD2,CASGRGSYNEQFF,TGTGCCAGCGGGAGGGGATCCTACAATGAGCAGTTCTTC
TRBJ2-6,TRBV28,.,.,CASTQTVGSLTLGANVLTF,TGTGCCAGCACCCAGACAGTGGGCTCCCTCACGCTCGGGGCCAACGTCCTGACTTTC
TRBJ2-7,TRBV6-5,few,.,CASRVQPSSEQYF,TGTGCCAGCAGAGTACAGCCCTCTAGTGAGCAGTACTTC
TRBJ2-7,TRBV12-5,few,.,CASGFGPYEQYF,TGTGCTAGTGGTTTTGGACCCTACGAGCAGTACTTC
TRBJ2-3,TRBV5-1,.,.,CASSSTYSSTDTQYF,TGCGCCAGCAGCTCCACTTACTCTAGCACAGATACGCAGTATTTT
TRBJ2-5,TRBV4-1,.,.,CASSQGSGEETQYF,TGCGCCAGCAGCCAGGGTAGCGGAGAAGAGACCCAGTACTTC
TRBJ2-5,TRBV7-9,few,TRBD1,CASSYRRQGPETQYF,TGTGCCAGCAGCTATCGGCGACAGGGCCCAGAGACCCAGTACTTC
TRBJ2-1,TRBV5-4,.,TRBD2,CASSWGSGGNEQFF,TGTGCCAGCAGCTGGGGTTCGGGGGGCAATGAGCAGTTCTTC
TRBJ1-2,TRBV18,few,.,CASSPIGVDGYTF,TGTGCCAGCTCACCCATAGGGGTGGACGGCTACACCTTC
TRBJ2-4,TRBV3-1,few,TRBD2,CASSPAFLSTSAGGNIQYF,TGTGCCAGCAGCCCGGCTTTTTTATCGACTAGCGCTGGTGGAAACATTCAGTACTTC
TRBJ2-4,TRBV7-9,.,.,CASSFISGYRYF,TGTGCCAGCAGCTTTATCTCGGGTTACAGATACTTC
TRBJ2-7,TRBV27,.,.,CASRLGAKGSYEQYF,TGTGCCAGCAGGCTGGGGGCCAAGGGTTCCTACGAGCAGTACTTC
TRBJ2-3,TRBV28,few,.,CASSQLAPDTQYF,TGTGCCAGCAGCCAACTAGCCCCAGATACGCAGTATTTT
TRBJ2-5,TRBV5-6,few,TRBD1,CASSNGQGEPQYF,TGTGCCAGCAGCAACGGACAGGGGGAGCCCCAGTACTTC
TRBJ1-1,TRBV20-1,.,.,CSARDLRAGEAFF,TGCAGTGCTAGAGATCTTAGGGCCGGTGAAGCTTTCTTT
TRBJ2-7,TRBV11-1,.,.,CASSPDGFSSYEQYF,TGTGCCAGCTCCCCGGACGGGTTTAGCTCCTACGAGCAGTACTTC
TRBJ1-2,TRBV3-1,.,TRBD1,CASSQDSTGRRGYTF,TGTGCCAGCAGCCAAGATTCGACAGGGCGTCGGGGCTACACCTTC
TRBJ2-3,TRBV9,many,TRBD2,CASSQGLAGSTDTQYF,TGCGCCAGCAGCCAGGGACTAGCGGGTAGCACAGATACGCAGTATTTT
TRBJ1-5,TRBV21-1,.,.,CAGSNPHRGGSNQPQHF,TGTGCCGGCAGCAATCCCCACAGGGGCGGGAGCAATCAGCCCCAGCATTTT
TRBJ2-5,TRBV12-3/TRBV12-4,.,.,CASSHSGGETQYF,TGTGCCAGCAGCCACTCGGGCGGAGAGACCCAGTACTTC
TRBJ2-2,TRBV2,.,.,CASSRPLSLGTGELFF,TGTGCCAGCAGTCGCCCTCTAAGCCTGGGCACCGGGGAGCTGTTTTTT
TRBJ2-7,TRBV3-1,few,.,CASSQEWPDSGEQYF,TGTGCCAGCAGCCAAGAGTGGCCAGATTCAGGAGAGCAGTACTTC
TRBJ2-5,TRBV9,once,TRBD1,CASSKNRGWKTQYF,TGTGCCAGCAGCAAAAACAGGGGGTGGAAGACCCAGTACTTC
TRBJ2-1,TRBV9,.,TRBD2,CASSRLAGGETQHF,TGTGCCAGCAGCCGACTAGCGGGAGGAGAGACCCAGCACTTC
TRBJ1-2,TRBV6-1,.,TRBD1,CASSAGTVSYGYTF,TGTGCCAGCAGCGCCGGGACAGTATCCTATGGCTACACCTTC